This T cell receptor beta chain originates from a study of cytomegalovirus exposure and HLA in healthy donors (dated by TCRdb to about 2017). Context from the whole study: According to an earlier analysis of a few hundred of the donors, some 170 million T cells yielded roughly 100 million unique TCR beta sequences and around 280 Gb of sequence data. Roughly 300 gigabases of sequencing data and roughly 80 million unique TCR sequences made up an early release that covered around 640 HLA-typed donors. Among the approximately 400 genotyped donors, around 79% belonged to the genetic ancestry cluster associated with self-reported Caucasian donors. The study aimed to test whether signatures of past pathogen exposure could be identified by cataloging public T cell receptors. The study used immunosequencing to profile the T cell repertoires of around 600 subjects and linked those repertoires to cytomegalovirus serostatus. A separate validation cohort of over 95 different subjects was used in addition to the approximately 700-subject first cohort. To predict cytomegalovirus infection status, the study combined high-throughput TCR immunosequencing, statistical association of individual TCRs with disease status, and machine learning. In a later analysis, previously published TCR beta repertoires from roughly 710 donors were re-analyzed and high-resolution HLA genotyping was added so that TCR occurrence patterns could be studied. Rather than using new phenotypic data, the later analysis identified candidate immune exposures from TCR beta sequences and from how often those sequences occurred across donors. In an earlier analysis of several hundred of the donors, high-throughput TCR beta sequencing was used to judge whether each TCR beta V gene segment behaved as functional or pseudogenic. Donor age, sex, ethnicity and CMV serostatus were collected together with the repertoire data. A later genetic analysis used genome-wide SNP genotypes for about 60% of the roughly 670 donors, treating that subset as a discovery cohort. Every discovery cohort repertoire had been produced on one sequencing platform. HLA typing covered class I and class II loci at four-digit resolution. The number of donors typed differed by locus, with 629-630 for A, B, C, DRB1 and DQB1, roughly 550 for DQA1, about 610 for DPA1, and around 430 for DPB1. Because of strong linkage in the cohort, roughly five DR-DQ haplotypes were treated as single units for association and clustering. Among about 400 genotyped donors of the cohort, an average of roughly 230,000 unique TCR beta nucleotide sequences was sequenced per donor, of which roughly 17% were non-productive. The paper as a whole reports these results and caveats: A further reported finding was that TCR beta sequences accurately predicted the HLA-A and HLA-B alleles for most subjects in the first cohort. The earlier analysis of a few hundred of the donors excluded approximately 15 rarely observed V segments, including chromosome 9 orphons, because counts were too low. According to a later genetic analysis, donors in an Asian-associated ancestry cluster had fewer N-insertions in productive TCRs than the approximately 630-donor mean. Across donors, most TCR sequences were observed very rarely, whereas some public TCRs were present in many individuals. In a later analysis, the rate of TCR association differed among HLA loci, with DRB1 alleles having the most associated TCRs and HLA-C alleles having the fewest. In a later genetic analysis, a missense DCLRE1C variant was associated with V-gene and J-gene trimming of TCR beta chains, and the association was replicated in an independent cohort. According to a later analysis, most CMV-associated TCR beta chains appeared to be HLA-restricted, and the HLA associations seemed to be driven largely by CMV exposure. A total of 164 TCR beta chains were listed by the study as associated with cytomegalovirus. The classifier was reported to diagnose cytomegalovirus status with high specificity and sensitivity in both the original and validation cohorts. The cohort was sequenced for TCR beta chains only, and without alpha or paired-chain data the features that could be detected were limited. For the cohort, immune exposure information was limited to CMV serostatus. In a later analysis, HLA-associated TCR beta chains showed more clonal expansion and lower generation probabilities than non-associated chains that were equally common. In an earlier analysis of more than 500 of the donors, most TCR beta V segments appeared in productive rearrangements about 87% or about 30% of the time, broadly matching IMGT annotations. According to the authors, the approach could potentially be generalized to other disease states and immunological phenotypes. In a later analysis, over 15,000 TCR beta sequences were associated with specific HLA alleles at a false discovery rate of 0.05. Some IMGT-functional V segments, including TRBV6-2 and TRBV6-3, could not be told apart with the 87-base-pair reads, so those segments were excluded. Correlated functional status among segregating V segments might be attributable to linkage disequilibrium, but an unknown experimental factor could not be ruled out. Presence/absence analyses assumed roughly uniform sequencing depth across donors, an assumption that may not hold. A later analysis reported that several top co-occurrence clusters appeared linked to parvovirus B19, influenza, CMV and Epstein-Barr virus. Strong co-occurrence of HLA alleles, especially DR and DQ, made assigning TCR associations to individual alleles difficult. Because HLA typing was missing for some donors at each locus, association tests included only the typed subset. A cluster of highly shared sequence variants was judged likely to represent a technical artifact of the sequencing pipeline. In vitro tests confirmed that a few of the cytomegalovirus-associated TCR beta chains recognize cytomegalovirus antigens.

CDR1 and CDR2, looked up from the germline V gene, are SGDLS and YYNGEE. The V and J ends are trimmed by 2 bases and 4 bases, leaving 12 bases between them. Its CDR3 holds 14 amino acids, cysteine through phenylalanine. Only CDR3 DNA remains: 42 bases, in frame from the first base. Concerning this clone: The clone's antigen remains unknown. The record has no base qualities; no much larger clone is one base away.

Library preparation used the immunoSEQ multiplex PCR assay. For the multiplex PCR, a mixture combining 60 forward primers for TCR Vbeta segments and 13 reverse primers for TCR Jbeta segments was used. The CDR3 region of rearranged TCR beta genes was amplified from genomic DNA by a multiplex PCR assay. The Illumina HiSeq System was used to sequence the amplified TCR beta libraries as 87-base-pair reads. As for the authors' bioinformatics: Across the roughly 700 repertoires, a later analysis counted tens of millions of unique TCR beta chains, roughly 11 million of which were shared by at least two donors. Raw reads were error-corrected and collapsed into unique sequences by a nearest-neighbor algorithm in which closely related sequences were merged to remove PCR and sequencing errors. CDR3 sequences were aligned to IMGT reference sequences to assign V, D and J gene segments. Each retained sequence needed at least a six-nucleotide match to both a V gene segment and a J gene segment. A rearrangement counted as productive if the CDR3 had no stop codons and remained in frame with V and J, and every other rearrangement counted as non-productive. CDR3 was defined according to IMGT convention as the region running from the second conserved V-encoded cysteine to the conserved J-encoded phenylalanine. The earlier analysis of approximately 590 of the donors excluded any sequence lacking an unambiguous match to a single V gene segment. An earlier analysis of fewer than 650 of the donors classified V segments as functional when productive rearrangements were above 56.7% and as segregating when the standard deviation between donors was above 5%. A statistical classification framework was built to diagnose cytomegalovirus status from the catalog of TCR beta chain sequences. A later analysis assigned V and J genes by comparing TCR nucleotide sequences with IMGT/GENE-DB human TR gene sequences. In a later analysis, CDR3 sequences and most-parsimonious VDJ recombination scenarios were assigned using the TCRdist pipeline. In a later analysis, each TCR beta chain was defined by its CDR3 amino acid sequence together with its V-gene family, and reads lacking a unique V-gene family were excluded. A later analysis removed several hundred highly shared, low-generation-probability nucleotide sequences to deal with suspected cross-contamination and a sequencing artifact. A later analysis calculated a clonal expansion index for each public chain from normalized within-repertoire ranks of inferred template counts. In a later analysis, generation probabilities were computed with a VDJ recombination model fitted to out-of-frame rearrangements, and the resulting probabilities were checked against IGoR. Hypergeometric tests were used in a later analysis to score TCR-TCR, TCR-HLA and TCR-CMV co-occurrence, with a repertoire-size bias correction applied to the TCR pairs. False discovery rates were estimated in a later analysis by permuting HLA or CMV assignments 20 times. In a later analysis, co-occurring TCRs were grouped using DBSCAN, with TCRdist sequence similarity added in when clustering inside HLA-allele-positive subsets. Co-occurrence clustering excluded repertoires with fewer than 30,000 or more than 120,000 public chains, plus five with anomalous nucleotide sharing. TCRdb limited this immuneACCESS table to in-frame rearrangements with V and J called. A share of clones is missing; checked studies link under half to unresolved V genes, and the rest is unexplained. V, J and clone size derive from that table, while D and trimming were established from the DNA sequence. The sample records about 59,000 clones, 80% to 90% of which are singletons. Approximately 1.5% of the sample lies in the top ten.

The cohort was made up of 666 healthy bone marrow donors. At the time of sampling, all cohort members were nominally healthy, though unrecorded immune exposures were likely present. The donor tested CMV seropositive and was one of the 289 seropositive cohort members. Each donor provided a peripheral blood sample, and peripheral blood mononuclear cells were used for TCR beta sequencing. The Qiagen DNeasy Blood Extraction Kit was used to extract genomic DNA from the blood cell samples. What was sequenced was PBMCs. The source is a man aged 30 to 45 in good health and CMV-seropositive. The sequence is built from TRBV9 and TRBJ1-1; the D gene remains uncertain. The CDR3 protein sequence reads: CASSVRALSTEAFF. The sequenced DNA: TGTGCCAGCAGCGTGCGGGCGTTGAGCACTGAAGCTTTCTTT.